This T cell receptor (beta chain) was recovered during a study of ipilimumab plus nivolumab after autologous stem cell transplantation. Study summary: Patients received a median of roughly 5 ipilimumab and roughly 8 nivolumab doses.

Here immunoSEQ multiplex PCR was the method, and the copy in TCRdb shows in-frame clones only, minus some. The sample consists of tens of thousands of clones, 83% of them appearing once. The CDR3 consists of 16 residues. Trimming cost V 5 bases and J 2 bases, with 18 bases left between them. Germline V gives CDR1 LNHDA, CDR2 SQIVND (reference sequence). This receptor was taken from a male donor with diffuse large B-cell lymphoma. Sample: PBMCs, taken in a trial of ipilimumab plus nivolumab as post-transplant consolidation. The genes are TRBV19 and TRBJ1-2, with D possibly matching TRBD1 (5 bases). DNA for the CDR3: TGTGCCAGTAGTCCTGCTTGGGGGGAGGTGAACTATGGCTACACCTTC. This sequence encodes CASSPAWGEVNYGYTF.